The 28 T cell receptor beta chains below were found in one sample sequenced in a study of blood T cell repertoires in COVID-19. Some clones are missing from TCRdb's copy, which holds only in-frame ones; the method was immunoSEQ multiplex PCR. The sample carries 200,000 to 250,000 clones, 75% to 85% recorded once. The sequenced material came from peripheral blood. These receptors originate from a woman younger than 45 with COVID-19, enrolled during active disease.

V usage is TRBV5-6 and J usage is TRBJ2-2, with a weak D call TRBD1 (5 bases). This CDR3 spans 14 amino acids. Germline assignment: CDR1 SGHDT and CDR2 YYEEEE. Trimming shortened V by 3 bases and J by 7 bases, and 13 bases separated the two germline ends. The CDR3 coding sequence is TGTGCCAGCAGCTCGGACCTCAGGGTCGGGGAGCTGTTTTTT. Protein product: CASSSDLRVGELFF. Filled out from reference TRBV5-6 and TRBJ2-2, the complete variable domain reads DAGVTQSPTHLIKTRGQQVTLRCSPKSGHDTVSWYQQALGQGPQFIFQYYEEEERQRGNFPDRFSGHQFPNYSSELNVNALLLGDSALYLCASSSDLRVGELFFGEGSRLTVL.

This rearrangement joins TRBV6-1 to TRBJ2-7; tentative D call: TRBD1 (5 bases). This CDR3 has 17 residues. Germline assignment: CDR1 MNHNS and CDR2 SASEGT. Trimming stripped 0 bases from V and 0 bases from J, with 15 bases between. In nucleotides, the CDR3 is TGTGCCAGCAGTGAAGCGCCGGTTAGGGGCCGCTCCTACGAGCAGTACTTC. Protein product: CASSEAPVRGRSYEQYF.

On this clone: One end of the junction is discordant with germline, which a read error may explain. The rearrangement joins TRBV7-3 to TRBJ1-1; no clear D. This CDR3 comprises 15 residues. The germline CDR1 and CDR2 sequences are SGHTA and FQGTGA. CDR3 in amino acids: CASSLTATMNTEAFF. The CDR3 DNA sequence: TGTGCCAGCAGCCTAACAGCCACGATGAACACTGAAGCTTTCTTT.

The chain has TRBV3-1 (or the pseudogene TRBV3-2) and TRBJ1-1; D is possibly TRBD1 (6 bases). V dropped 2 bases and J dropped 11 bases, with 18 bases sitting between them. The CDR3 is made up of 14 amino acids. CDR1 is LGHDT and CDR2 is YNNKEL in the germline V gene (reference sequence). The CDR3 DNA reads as TGTGCCAGCAGCCAAACTAACTCAGGGGAGATGGCTTTCTTT. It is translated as CASSQTNSGEMAFF.

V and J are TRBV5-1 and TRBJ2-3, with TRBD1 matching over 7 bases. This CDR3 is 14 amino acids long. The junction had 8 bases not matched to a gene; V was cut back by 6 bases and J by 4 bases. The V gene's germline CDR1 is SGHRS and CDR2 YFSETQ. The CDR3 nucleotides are TGCGCCAGCACCGAAAGAGGGGGCGCAGATACGCAGTATTTT. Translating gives CASTERGGADTQYF.

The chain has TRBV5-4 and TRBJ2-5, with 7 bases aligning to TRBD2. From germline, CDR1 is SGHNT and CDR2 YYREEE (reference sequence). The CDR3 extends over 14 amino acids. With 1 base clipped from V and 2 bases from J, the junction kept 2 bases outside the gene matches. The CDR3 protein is CASSLKGGQETQYF. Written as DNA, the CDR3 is TGTGCCAGCAGCTTGAAGGGAGGGCAAGAGACCCAGTACTTC.

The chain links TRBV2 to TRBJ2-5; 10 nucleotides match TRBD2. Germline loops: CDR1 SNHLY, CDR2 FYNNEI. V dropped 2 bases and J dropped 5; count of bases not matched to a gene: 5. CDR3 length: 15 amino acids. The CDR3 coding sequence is TGTGCCAGCAGTGAACCCCCTAGCGGGAGTGAGACCCAGTACTTC. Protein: CASSEPPSGSETQYF.

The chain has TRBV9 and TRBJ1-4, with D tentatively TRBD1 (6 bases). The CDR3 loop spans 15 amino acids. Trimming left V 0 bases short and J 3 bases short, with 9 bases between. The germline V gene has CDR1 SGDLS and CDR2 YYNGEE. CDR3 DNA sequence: TGTGCCAGCAGCGTAGGGACAGCTTCTAATGAAAAACTGTTTTTT. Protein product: CASSVGTASNEKLFF.

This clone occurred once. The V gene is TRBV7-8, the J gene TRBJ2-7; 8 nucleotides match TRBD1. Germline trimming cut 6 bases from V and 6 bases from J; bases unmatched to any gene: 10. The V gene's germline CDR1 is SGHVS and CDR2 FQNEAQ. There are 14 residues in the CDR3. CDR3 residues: CASSDRDRPREQYF. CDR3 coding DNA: TGTGCCAGCAGTGATAGGGACAGGCCCCGCGAGCAGTACTTC.

The CDR3 DNA reads as TGTGCCAGCAGCTCTCGGAATAGCCCAGATACGCAGTATTTT. Translating gives CASSSRNSPDTQYF. The gene calls are TRBV3-1 (or the pseudogene TRBV3-2) and TRBJ2-3, with D uncertain. The CDR3 spans 14 residues. V shed 5 bases and J shed 4 bases, with 13 bases lying between them. From germline, CDR1 is LGHDT and CDR2 YNNKEL (reference sequence).

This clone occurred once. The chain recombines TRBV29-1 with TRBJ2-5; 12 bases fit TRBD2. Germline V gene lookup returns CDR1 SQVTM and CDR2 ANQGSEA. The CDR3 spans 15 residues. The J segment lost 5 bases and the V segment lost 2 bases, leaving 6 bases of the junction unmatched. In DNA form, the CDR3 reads TGCAGCGTTGAATCCCTAGCGGGAGGGAGGGAGACCCAGTACTTC. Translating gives CSVESLAGGRETQYF.

CDR3 residues: CASSYGPAYEQYF. CDR3 sequence (DNA): TGTGCCAGCAGTTACGGGCCAGCCTACGAGCAGTACTTC. V and J are TRBV6-2 or TRBV6-3 and TRBJ2-7, with D uncertain. Germline CDR1 reads MNHEY; CDR2 reads SVGEGT. This CDR3 region has 13 residues. V lost 2 bases and J 2 bases, leaving 7 bases between the germline ends.

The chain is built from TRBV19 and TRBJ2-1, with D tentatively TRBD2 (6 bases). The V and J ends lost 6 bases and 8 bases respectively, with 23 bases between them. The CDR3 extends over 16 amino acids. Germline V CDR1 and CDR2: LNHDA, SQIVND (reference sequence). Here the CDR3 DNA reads TGTGCCAGTAGCCGCCTTCGAGCTAGCGAGGGTTATGAGCAGTTCTTC. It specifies CASSRLRASEGYEQFF.

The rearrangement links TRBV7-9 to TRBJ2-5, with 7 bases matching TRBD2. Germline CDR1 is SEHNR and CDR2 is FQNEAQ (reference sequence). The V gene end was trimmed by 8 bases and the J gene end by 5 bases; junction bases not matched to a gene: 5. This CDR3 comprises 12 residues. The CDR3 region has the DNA TGTGCCAGCGAGGGCGGGGGTGAGACCCAGTACTTC. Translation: CASEGGGETQYF.

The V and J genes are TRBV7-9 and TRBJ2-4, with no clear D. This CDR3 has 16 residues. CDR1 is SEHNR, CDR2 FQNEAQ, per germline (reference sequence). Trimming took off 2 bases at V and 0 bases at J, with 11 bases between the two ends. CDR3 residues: CASSLSQERAKNIQYF. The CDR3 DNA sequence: TGTGCCAGCAGCTTATCCCAGGAAAGAGCCAAAAACATTCAGTACTTC. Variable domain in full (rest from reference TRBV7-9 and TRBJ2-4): DTGVSQNPRHKITKRGQNVTFRCDPISEHNRLYWYRQTLGQGPEFLTYFQNEAQLEKSRLLSDRFSAERPKGSFSTLEIQRTEQGDSAMYLCASSLSQERAKNIQYFGAGTRLSVL.

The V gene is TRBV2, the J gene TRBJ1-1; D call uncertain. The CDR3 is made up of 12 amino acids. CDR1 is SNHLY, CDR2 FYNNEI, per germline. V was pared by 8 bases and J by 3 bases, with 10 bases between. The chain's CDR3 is CASGTGYTEAFF. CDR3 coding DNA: TGTGCCAGCGGTACGGGGTACACTGAAGCTTTCTTT.

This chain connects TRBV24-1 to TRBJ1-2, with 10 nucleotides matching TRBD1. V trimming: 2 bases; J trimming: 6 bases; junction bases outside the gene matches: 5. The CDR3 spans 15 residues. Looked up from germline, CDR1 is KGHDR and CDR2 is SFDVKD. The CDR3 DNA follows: TGTGCCACCAGTGATTCACACGGGACAGGGGATGGCTACACCTTC. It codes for CATSDSHGTGDGYTF.

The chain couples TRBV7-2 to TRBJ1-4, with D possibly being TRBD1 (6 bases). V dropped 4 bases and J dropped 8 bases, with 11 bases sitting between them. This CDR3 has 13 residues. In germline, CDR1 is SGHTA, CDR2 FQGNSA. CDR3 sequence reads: CASSSVGGEKLFF. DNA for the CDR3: TGTGCCAGCAGCTCCGTAGGGGGAGAAAAACTGTTTTTT.

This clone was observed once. CDR3 coding DNA: TGTGCCAGCAGCTTGGGGGACAGGGTAAGGACTGAAGCTTTCTTT. It specifies CASSLGDRVRTEAFF. The chain combines TRBV5-5 with TRBJ1-1; 9 nucleotides agree with TRBD1. Germline CDR1 and CDR2: SGHKS and YYEKEE (reference sequence). V dropped 0 bases and J dropped 5; count of bases not matched to a gene: 5. CDR3 length: 15 residues.

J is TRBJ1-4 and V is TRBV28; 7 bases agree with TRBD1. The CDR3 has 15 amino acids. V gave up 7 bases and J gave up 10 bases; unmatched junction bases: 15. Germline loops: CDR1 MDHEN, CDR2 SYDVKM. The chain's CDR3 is CASNSRGQSDRKLFF. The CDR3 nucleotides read TGTGCCAGCAACTCACGGGGACAGAGTGATAGAAAACTGTTTTTT. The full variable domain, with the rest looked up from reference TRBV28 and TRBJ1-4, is DVKVTQSSRYLVKRTGEKVFLECVQDMDHENMFWYRQDPGLGLRLIYFSYDVKMKEKGDIPEGYSVSREKKERFSLILESASTNQTSMYLCASNSRGQSDRKLFFGSGTQLSVL.

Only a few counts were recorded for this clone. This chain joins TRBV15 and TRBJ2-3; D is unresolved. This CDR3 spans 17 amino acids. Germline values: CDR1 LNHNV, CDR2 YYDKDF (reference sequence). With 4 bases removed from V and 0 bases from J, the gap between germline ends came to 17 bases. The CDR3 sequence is CATSTFPRSTSTDTQYF. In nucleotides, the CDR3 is TGTGCCACCAGCACCTTTCCTAGGTCTACTAGCACAGATACGCAGTATTTT.

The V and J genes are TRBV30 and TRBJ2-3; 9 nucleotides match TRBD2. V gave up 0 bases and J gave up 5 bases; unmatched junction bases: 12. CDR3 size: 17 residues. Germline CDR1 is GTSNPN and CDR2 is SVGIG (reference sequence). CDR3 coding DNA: TGTGCCTGGAGTGTACGCTATCGGCTAGCGGGAAGAGATACGCAGTATTTT. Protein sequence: CAWSVRYRLAGRDTQYF. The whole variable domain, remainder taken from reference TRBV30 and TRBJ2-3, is SQTIHQWPATLVQPVGSPLSLECTVEGTSNPNLYWYRQAAGRGLQLLFYSVGIGQISSEVPQNLSASRPQDRQFILSSKKLLLSDSGFYLCAWSVRYRLAGRDTQYFGPGTRLTVL.

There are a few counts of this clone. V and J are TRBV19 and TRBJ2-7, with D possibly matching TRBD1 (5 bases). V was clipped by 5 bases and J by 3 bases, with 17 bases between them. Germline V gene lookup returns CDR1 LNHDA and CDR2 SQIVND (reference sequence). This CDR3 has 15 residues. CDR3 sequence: CASSPRQGWIYEQYF. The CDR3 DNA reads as TGTGCCAGTAGTCCCCGGCAGGGATGGATCTACGAGCAGTACTTC.

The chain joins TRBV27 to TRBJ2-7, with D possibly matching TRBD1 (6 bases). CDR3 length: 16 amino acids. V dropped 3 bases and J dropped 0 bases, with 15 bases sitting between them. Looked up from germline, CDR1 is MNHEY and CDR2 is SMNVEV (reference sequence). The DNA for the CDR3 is TGTGCCAGCAGTTTTGCCTCAGGGGTCAGCTCCTACGAGCAGTACTTC. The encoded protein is CASSFASGVSSYEQYF.

The CDR3 DNA follows: TGTGCCTGGGACACGACGGGTATAGCCCTCCACTTT. Protein: CAWDTTGIALHF. The chain combines TRBV30 with TRBJ1-6; no clear D gene. CDR1 is GTSNPN and CDR2 is SVGIG in the germline V gene (reference sequence). The CDR3 loop spans 12 amino acids. Between the trimmed V and J ends, which lost 5 bases and 14 bases, there was a span of 16 bases.

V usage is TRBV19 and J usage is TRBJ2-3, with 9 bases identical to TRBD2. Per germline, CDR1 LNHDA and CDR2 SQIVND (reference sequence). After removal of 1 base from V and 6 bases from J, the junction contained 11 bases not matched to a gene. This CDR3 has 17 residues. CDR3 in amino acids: CASSIVAWRGGQDTQYF. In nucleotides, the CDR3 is TGTGCCAGTAGTATAGTTGCCTGGCGGGGGGGTCAGGATACGCAGTATTTT.

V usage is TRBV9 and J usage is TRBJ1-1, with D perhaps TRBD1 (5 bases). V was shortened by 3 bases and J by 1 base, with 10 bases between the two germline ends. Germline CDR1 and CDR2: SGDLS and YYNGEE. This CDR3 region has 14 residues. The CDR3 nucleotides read TGTGCCAGCAGCGCCACAGGTTCGAACACTGAAGCTTTCTTT. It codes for CASSATGSNTEAFF.

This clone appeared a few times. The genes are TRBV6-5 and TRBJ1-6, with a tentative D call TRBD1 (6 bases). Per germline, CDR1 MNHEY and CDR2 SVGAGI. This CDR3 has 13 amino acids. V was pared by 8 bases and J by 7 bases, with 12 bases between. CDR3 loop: CASGGAFNSPLHF. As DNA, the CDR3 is TGTGCCAGCGGGGGGGCTTTCAATTCACCCCTCCACTTT.